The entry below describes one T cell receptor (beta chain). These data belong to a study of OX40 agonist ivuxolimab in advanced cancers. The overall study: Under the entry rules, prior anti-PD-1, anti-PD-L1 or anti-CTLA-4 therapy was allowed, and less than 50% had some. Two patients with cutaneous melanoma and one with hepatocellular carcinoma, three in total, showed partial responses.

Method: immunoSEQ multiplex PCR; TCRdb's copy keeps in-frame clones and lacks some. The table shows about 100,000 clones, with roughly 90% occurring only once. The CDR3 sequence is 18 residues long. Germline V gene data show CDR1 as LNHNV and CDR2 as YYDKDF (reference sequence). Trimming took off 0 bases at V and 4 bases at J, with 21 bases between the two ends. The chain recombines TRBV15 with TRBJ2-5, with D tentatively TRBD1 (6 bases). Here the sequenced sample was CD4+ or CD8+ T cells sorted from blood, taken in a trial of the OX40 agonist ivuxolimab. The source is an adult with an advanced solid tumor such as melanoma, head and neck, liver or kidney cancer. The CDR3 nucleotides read TGTGCCACCAGCAGAGACCCCCCCGGCGGCAGAGGGGGAGAGACCCAGTACTTC. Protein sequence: CATSRDPPGGRGGETQYF. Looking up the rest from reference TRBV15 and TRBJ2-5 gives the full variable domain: DAMVIQNPRYQVTQFGKPVTLSCSQTLNHNVMYWYQQKSSQAPKLLFHYYDKDFNNEADTPDNFQSRRPNTSFCFLDIRSPGLGDTAMYLCATSRDPPGGRGGETQYFGPGTRLLVL.